This T cell receptor beta chain derives from a study of shared clonotypes between healthy human individuals. Study overall: The donor group consisted of two women and three men, aged 18 to 49.

Donors comprised only Caucasian adults living in Nashville, Tennessee. CD45RA-negative memory and CD45RA+ naive subsets were split from the CD4+ cells. A remark on this clone: The antigen remains unidentified.

Study observations and caveats: Non-shared clonotypes showed lower generation probabilities than clonotypes common to all four donors.

This CDR3 region has 11 residues. V was clipped by 6 bases and J by 9 bases, with 11 bases between them. CDR1 is MDHEN and CDR2 is SYDVKM in the germline V gene. Clones were sequenced by immunoSEQ multiplex PCR, and TCRdb holds only the in-frame ones, with some missing. Of about 2,500,000 clones in the sample, approximately 94% were seen once. The chain uses TRBV28 and TRBJ1-1; the D is unclear. The sample consisted of naive CD4+ T cells sorted from blood. Stated subset: CD45RA+ positively selected. The TCR was taken from a man aged 18 to 30 in good health. The CDR3 loop is CASSPLSQAFF. Written as DNA, the CDR3 is TGTGCCAGCAGCCCCCTTAGTCAAGCTTTCTTT.